Included here is one T cell receptor (beta chain) sequence, with context. This record comes from a study of blood T cell repertoires in COVID-19. On the study more broadly: Sites across the United States, Italy and Spain contributed samples from acute and convalescent COVID-19.

Some clones are missing from TCRdb's copy, which holds only in-frame ones; the method was immunoSEQ multiplex PCR. Here the sample spans 200,000 to 250,000 clones, more than 75% being singletons. The V gene lost 5 bases and the J gene lost 8 bases, with 22 bases spanning the gap. The germline V gene has CDR1 SGHNT and CDR2 YYREEE (reference sequence). The CDR3 totals 16 residues. The sample consisted of peripheral blood. The rearrangement links TRBV5-4 to TRBJ2-2; D may be TRBD2 (7 bases). The TCR originated in a woman older than 75 with COVID-19, enrolled during active disease. The CDR3 sequence: CASRTYRGGAVGELFF. The DNA for the CDR3 is TGTGCCAGCAGGACCTATAGAGGGGGGGCCGTGGGGGAGCTGTTTTTT.